Listed below are T cell receptor beta chains from one sample, sequenced in a study of blood T cell repertoires in COVID-19. The assay was immunoSEQ multiplex PCR, and TCRdb's table has in-frame clones only and misses some. The sample has roughly 120,000 clones, 65% to 90% seen once; the top ten hold 11%. The sample was peripheral blood. The receptors shown here come from a man older than 75 with acute or convalescent COVID-19. Each CDR3 is given with its conserved first and last residue. Size tells how often a clone was seen (once, few, many) or the class of an expanded clone, and some rows leave it out.

V gene,clone size,CDR3 protein
TRBV2,.,CASSAGQGAHQPQHF
TRBV6-2/TRBV6-3,.,CASSYWANEQFF
TRBV7-8,.,CASSLVTSGSKKQYF
TRBV5-1,.,CASSLGTGSEAFF
TRBV5-4,once,CASTPTPSSPLHF
TRBV27,.,CASSFQGFSYNEQFF
TRBV5-1,.,CASSYWTGPNYGYTF
TRBV11-3,few,CASSFTGNEQYF
TRBV6-6,.,CASSPPSGLAGVDTQYF
TRBV6-2/TRBV6-3,few,CASSLLAGGTQYF
TRBV3-1/TRBV3-2,.,CASSLTSGGQGTQYF
TRBV2,.,CASQNAASSTDTQYF
TRBV11-2,.,CASSFSANYGYTF
TRBV20-1,.,CSATQGDGYTF
TRBV29-1,.,CSVRRDNEKLFF
TRBV3-1/TRBV3-2,.,CASSPGLGATNEKLFF
TRBV18,once,CASSPTGVRTYEQYF
TRBV10-3,.,CAITKSSPYGYTF
TRBV4-3,.,CASSQDFAGIF
TRBV19,.,CASSTGKDQPQHF
TRBV5-1,.,CASSLSSTDTQYF
TRBV29-1,.,CSVTGGGSDNEQFF
TRBV7-2,once,CASRVQGTSGEQFF
TRBV29-1,.,CSAGGQGSTDTQYF
TRBV5-8,.,CASSLGQYGYTF
TRBV10-3,.,CAISESGQLIAEQYF
TRBV6-2/TRBV6-3,.,CASSSDSRSYEQYF
TRBV5-4,.,CASSPATSGLQETQYF
TRBV30,.,CASMGRYIYYGYTF
TRBV27,.,CASSQGGLNTIYF
TRBV6-5,.,CASSSDRVGHSPLHF
TRBV4-2,once,CASKNRDNVNEKLFF
TRBV29-1,.,CSTGQGDGYTF
TRBV29-1,.,CSVGGTDYGYTF
TRBV20-1,.,CSARDPPSDTF
TRBV5-1,.,CASSAPGHNEKLFF
TRBV10-2,.,CASSRGNTEAFF
TRBV9,.,CASSVASGGIFDTHYF
TRBV7-2,.,CASSLMYGNTEAFF
TRBV18,.,CASVPVRDSHFFSTDTQYF
TRBV6-4,.,CASSAGPGNQPQHF
TRBV19,.,CASSRSDRRNSPLHF
TRBV28,medium-sized,CASSDTGTELYGYTF
TRBV4-2,.,CASSQFVMFSGGDYEQYF